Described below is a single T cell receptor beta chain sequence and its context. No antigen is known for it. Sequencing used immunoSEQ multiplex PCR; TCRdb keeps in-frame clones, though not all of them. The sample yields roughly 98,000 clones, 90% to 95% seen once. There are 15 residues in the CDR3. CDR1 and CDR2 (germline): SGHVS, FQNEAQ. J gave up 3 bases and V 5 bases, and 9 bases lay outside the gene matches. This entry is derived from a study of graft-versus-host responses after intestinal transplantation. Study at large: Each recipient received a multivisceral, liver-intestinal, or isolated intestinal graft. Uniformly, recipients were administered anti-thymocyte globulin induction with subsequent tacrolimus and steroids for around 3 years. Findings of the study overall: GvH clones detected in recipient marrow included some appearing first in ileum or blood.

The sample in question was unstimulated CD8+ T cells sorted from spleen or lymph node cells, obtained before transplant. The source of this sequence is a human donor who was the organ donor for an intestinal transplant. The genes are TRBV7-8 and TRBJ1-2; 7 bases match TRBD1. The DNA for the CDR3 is TGTGCCAGCAGCCCCAGACGGGGACAGTACTATGGCTACACCTTC. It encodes CASSPRRGQYYGYTF.